These 8 T cell receptor beta chains share one sample of origin, sequenced in a study of shared clonotypes between healthy human individuals. Here immunoSEQ multiplex PCR was the method, and the copy in TCRdb shows in-frame clones only, minus some. The top ten clones hold roughly 1.2% of a sample with over a million clones, approximately 97% of them seen once. The sequencing input was naive CD4+ T cells sorted from blood. Subset in this sample: CD45RA+ positively selected. The receptors shown here come from a young man in good health.

The V and J genes are TRBV5-1 and TRBJ2-7; 8 nucleotides align to TRBD2. This CDR3 spans 15 amino acids. In germline, CDR1 is SGHRS, CDR2 YFSETQ. With V trimmed by 0 bases and J by 2 bases, 4 bases remained unmatched. CDR3 amino acids: CASSLAGSGTYEQYF. CDR3 bases: TGCGCCAGCAGCTTGGCCGGTAGCGGGACCTACGAGCAGTACTTC.

The sample holds one count of this clone. This chain uses TRBV5-5 with TRBJ2-2; D possibly matches TRBD1 or TRBD2 (5 bases each). The CDR3 extends over 15 amino acids. Trimming took off 0 bases at V and 5 bases at J, with 11 bases between the two ends. In germline, CDR1 is SGHKS, CDR2 YYEKEE (reference sequence). In DNA, the CDR3 is TGTGCCAGCAGCTTGGATGAATGGGGGACCGGGGAGCTGTTTTTT. It specifies CASSLDEWGTGELFF.

The chain recombines TRBV4-1 with TRBJ1-4, with a tentative D call TRBD1 (5 bases). Germline CDR1 reads MGHRA; CDR2 reads YSYEKL. The CDR3 runs to 13 residues. V was cut by 5 bases and J by 14 bases, with 18 bases left in between. The CDR3 DNA reads as TGCGCCAGCAGCACCCGGACTGGGGCGGGTCTGTTTTTT. It is translated as CASSTRTGAGLFF.

Note on this clone: Other DNA sequences within the sample encode an identical CDR3. V and J are TRBV11-3 and TRBJ2-2; the D is unclear. V lost 3 bases and J 5 bases, leaving 4 bases between the germline ends. The CDR3 consists of 12 residues. From germline, CDR1 is SGHNT and CDR2 YENEEA. This CDR3 is CASSLETGELFF. CDR3 bases: TGTGCCAGCAGCTTGGAGACCGGGGAGCTGTTTTTT.

In this sample, this clone turned up once. CDR3 protein: CASSLEARGADEQFF. Here the CDR3 DNA reads TGCGCCAGCAGCTTGGAGGCCAGGGGCGCAGATGAGCAGTTCTTC. The chain combines TRBV5-1 with TRBJ2-1, with a tentative D call TRBD1 (6 bases). Germline assignment: CDR1 SGHRS and CDR2 YFSETQ. V lost 0 bases to trimming and J lost 8 bases, with 15 bases between them. The CDR3 is 15 residues long.

The chain couples TRBV29-1 to TRBJ2-3; perhaps D is TRBD1 or TRBD2 (5 bases each). The CDR3 extends over 12 amino acids. The V gene lost 7 bases and the J gene lost 0 bases, with 8 bases spanning the gap. Germline assignment: CDR1 SQVTM and CDR2 ANQGSEA. The CDR3 here is CSGGISTDTQYF. DNA of the CDR3: TGCAGCGGGGGGATTAGCACAGATACGCAGTATTTT.

The CDR3 DNA sequence: TGTGCCAGCGCCCTTGGGGGAATAGGAGACACCGGGGAGCTGTTTTTT. This codes for CASALGGIGDTGELFF. This chain links TRBV9 with TRBJ2-2; D is tentatively TRBD1 or TRBD2 (5 bases each). Germline values: CDR1 SGDLS, CDR2 YYNGEE. V lost 7 bases and J lost 3, with 19 bases in between. This CDR3 has 16 amino acids.

The chain is built from TRBV5-4 and TRBJ2-2; 9 bases align to TRBD1. Germline lookup yields CDR1 SGHNT and CDR2 YYREEE (reference sequence). The ends lost 4 bases at V and 9 bases at J; junction bases unmatched: 7. The CDR3 is made up of 14 amino acids. The CDR3 loop is CASSPGQGGRELFF. In DNA, the CDR3 is TGTGCCAGCAGCCCGGGACAGGGAGGACGGGAGCTGTTTTTT. Based on the CDR3 plus reference TRBV5-4 and TRBJ2-2, the full variable domain is ETGVTQSPTHLIKTRGQQVTLRCSSQSGHNTVSWYQQALGQGPQFIFQYYREEENGRGNFPPRFSGLQFPNYSSELNVNALELDDSALYLCASSPGQGGRELFFGEGSRLTVL.